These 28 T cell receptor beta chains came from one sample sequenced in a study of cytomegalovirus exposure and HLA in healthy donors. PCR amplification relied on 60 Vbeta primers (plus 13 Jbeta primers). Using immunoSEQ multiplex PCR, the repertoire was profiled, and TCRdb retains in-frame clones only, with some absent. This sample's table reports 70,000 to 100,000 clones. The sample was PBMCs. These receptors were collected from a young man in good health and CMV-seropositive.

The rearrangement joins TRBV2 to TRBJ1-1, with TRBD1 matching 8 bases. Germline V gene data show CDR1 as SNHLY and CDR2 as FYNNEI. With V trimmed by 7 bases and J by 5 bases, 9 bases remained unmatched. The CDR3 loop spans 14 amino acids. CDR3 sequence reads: CASILDRGGTEAFF. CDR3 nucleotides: TGTGCCAGCATCCTAGACAGGGGCGGAACTGAAGCTTTCTTT.

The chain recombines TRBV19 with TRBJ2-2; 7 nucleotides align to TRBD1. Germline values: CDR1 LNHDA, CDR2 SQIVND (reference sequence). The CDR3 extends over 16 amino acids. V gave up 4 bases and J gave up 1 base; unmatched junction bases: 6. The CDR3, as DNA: TGTGCCAGTAGTACCGACAGGGAGTTGAACACCGGGGAGCTGTTTTTT. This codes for CASSTDRELNTGELFF.

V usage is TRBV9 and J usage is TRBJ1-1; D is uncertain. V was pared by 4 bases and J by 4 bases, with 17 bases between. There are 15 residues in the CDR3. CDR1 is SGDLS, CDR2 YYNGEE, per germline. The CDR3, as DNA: TGTGCCAGCAGCTCACGGGATTTTAGCAGCACTGAAGCTTTCTTT. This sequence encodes CASSSRDFSSTEAFF.

The CDR3 is CASRPSQGGNAFF. The CDR3 coding sequence is TGTGCCAGCAGACCTTCACAGGGGGGAAATGCTTTCTTT. The J gene is TRBJ1-1, the V gene TRBV6-5; 8 nucleotides agree with TRBD1. CDR3 length: 13 amino acids. CDR1 is MNHEY, CDR2 SVGAGI, per germline. The ends lost 6 bases at V and 11 bases at J; junction bases unmatched: 11.

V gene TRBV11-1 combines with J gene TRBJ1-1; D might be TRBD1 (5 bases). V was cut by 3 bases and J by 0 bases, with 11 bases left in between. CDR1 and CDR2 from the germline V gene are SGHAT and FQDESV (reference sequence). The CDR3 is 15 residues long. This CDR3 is CASSFLSDMNTEAFF. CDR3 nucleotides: TGTGCCAGCAGCTTTCTGTCGGACATGAACACTGAAGCTTTCTTT.

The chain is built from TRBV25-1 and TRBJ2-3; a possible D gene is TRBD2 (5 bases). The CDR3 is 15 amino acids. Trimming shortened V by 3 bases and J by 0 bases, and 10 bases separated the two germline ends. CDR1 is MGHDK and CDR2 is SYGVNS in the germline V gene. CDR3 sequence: CASSEGSGSTDTQYF. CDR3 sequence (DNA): TGTGCCAGCAGTGAGGGAAGCGGAAGCACAGATACGCAGTATTTT.

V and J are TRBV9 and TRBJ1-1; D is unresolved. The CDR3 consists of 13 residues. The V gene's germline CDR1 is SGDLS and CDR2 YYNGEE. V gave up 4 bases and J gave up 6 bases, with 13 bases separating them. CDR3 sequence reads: CASSPGSPPEAFF. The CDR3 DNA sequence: TGTGCCAGCAGCCCCGGGTCCCCACCTGAAGCTTTCTTT.

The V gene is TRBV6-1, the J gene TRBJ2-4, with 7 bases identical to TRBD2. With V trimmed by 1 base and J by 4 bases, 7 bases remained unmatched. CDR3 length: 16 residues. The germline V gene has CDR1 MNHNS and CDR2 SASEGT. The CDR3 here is CASSEDGGSSKNIQYF. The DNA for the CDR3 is TGTGCCAGCAGTGAAGACGGCGGGAGCTCAAAAAACATTCAGTACTTC.

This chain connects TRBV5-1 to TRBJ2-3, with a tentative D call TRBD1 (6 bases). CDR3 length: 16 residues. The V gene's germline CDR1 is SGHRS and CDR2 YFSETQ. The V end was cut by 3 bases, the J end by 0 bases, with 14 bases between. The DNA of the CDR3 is TGCGCCAGCAGCTGGACGACAGGCTCTAGCACAGATACGCAGTATTTT. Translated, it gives CASSWTTGSSTDTQYF.

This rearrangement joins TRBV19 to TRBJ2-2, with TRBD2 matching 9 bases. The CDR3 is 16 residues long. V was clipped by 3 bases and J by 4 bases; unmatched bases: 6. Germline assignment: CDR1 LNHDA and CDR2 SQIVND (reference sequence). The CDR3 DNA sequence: TGTGCCAGTAGTATTTTAGCGGGAGTTTCCACCGGGGAGCTGTTTTTT. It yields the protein CASSILAGVSTGELFF.

The CDR3 region has the DNA TGTGCCAGCAGCTTAGGAGGAACCGACAGGGAGGATGAAAAACTGTTTTTT. Residues: CASSLGGTDREDEKLFF. This chain uses TRBV5-4 with TRBJ1-4; 7 bases align to TRBD1. The CDR3 extends over 17 amino acids. CDR1 SGHNT and CDR2 YYREEE come from the germline V gene (reference sequence). The V segment lost 2 bases and the J segment 6 bases; nucleotides outside the gene matches: 13.

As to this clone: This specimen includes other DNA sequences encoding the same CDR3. CDR3 region: CASSRTGGNQPQHF. CDR3 bases: TGTGCCAGTAGCCGGACAGGGGGCAATCAGCCCCAGCATTTT. This chain links TRBV19 with TRBJ1-5, with 9 bases matching TRBD1. The CDR3 covers 14 residues. Germline CDR1 is LNHDA and CDR2 is SQIVND (reference sequence). The V gene end was trimmed by 6 bases and the J gene end by 2 bases; junction bases not matched to a gene: 2.

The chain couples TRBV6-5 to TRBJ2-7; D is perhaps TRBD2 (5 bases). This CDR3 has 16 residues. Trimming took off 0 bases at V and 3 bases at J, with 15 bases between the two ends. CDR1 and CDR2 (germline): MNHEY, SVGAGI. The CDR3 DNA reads TGTGCCAGCAGTTACTCGAGGGATCCCTGGAACTACGAGCAGTACTTC. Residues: CASSYSRDPWNYEQYF.

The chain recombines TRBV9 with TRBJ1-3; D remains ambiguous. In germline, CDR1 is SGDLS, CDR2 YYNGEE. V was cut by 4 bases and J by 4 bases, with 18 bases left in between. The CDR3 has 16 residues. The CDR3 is CASSPNPGVLGNTIYF. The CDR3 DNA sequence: TGTGCCAGCAGCCCAAATCCTGGAGTGCTAGGAAACACCATATATTTT.

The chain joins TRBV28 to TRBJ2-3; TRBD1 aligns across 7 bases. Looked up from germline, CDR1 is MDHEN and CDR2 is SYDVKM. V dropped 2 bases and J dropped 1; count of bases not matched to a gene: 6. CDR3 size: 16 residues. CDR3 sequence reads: CASSLTGVEGTDTQYF. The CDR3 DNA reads TGTGCCAGCAGTTTAACAGGGGTCGAGGGCACAGATACGCAGTATTTT.

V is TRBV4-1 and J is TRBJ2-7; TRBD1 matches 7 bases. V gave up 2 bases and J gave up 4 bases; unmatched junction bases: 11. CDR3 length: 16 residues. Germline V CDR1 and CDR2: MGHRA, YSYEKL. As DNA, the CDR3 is TGCGCCAGCAGCCAAACCCACGCAGGGGGAAAGTACGAGCAGTACTTC. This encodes CASSQTHAGGKYEQYF.

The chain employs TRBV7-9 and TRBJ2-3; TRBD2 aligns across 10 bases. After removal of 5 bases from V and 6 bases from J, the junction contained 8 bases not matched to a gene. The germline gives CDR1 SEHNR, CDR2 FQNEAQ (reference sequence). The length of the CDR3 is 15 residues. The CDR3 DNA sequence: TGTGCCAGCAGCCTTACTAGCGGGGTTGGTGATACGCAGTATTTT. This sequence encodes CASSLTSGVGDTQYF.

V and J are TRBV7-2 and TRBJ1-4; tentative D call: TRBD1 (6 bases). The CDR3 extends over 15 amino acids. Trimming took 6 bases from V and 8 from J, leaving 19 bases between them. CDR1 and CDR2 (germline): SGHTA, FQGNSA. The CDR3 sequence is CASSKTWGLGEKLFF. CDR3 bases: TGTGCCAGCAGTAAAACTTGGGGGCTTGGGGAAAAACTGTTTTTT.

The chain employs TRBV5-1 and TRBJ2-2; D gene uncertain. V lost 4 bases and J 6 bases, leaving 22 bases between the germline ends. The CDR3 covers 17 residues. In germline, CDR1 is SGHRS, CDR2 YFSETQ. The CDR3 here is CASSPNVAPATAGELFF. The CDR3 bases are TGCGCCAGCAGCCCGAACGTTGCCCCGGCTACAGCCGGGGAGCTGTTTTTT.

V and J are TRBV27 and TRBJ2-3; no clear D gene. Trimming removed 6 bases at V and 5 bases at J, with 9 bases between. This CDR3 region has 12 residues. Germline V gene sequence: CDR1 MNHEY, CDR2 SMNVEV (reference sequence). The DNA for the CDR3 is TGTGCCAGCAGCCCGACACTAGATACGCAGTATTTT. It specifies CASSPTLDTQYF.

The CDR3: CASSLRGLAGGPAWEQFF. The CDR3 DNA reads as TGCGCCAGCAGCCTAAGGGGACTAGCGGGGGGGCCCGCGTGGGAGCAGTTCTTC. The chain employs TRBV5-1 and TRBJ2-1, with 16 bases lining up with TRBD2. Losses at the gene ends were 4 bases for V and 10 bases for J; bases not matched to a gene: 14. Germline CDR1 is SGHRS and CDR2 is YFSETQ. CDR3 length equals 18 residues.

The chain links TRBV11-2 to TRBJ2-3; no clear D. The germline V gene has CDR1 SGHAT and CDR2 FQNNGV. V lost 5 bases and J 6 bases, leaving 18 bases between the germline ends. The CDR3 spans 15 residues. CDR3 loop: CASSERDGLLDTQYF. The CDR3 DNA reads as TGTGCCAGCAGCGAGAGAGACGGGTTATTGGATACGCAGTATTTT. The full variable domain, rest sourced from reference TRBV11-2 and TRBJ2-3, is EAGVAQSPRYKIIEKRQSVAFWCNPISGHATLYWYQQILGQGPKLLIQFQNNGVVDDSQLPKDRFSAERLKGVDSTLKIQPAKLEDSAVYLCASSERDGLLDTQYFGPGTRLTVL.

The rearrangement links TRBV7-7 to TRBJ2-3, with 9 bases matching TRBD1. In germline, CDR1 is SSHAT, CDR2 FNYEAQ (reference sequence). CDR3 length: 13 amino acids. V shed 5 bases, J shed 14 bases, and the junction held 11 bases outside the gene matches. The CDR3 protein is CASSPAMGQGAYF. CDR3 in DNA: TGTGCCAGCAGCCCAGCAATGGGACAGGGCGCGTATTTT.

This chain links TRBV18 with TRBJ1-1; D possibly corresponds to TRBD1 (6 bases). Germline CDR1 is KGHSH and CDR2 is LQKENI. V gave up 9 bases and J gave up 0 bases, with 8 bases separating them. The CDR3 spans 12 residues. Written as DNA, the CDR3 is TGTGCCAGTTGGGGGCTGAACACTGAAGCTTTCTTT. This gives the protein CASWGLNTEAFF.

The CDR3 is CASSSGGTEAFF. The CDR3 DNA sequence: TGTGCCAGCTCAAGTGGGGGGACTGAAGCTTTCTTT. The V gene is TRBV6-5, the J gene TRBJ1-1, with D maybe TRBD1 (5 bases). This CDR3 spans 12 amino acids. The V and J ends lost 8 bases and 5 bases respectively, with 12 bases between them. Germline assignment: CDR1 MNHEY and CDR2 SVGAGI.

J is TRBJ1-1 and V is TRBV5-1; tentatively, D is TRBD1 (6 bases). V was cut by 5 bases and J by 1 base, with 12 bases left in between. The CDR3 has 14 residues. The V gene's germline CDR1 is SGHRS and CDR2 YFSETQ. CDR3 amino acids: CASSQGPANTEAFF. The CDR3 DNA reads TGCGCCAGCAGTCAGGGGCCTGCGAACACTGAAGCTTTCTTT.

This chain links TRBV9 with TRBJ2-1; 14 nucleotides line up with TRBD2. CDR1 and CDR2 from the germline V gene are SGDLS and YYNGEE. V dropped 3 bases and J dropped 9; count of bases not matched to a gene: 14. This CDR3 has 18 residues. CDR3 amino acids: CASSAPRTSGGPASEQFF. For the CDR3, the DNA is TGTGCCAGCAGCGCACCCAGGACTAGCGGGGGGCCTGCGAGTGAGCAGTTCTTC.

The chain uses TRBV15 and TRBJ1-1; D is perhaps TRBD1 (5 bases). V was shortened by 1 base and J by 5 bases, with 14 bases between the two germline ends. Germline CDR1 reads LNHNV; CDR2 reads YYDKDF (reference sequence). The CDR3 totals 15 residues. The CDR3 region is CATSRGGVGRTEAFF. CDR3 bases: TGTGCCACCAGCAGAGGGGGGGTGGGAAGAACTGAAGCTTTCTTT.